This T cell receptor beta chain was sequenced during a study of T cell repertoires in cytomegalovirus infection. Study-wide results and limits: CMV-specific HLA-C-restricted TCR beta clonotypes dominated the ex vivo response.

About this clonotype: Its target is not known.

TCRdb re-analysed the reads in MiXCR, keeping a single row per CDR3 protein. The sample shows a few hundred thousand distinct CDR3 sequences, roughly 46% of them seen only once. This CDR3 is built from 10 residues. Germline CDR1 and CDR2: SNHLY and FYNNEI. The V and J ends lost 4 bases and 14 bases respectively, with 6 bases between them. The V gene is TRBV2, the J gene TRBJ1-6; D is uncertain. The TCR was taken from a human donor in good health (CMV status not recorded). Some clones in this sample may be carry-over from other donors' samples. The source material was cultured PBMCs, sampled from culture after CMV antigen stimulation. For the CDR3, the DNA is TGTGCCAGCAGTGGATTGACCCTCCACTTT. The encoded protein is CASSGLTLHF.